This entry lists 29 T cell receptor beta chains sequenced from one sample in a study of T cell changes during pregnancy in multiple sclerosis. Using immunoSEQ multiplex PCR, the repertoire was profiled, and TCRdb retains in-frame clones only, with some absent. This table holds tens of thousands of clones, over 80% found once. The source material was CD4+ T cells from peripheral blood mononuclear cells, sampled after pregnancy. All receptors derive from a female donor with multiple sclerosis, enrolled in a pregnancy study.

The genes are TRBV6-5 and TRBJ2-1; 7 bases match TRBD1. Germline assignment: CDR1 MNHEY and CDR2 SVGAGI. The CDR3 extends over 14 amino acids. V lost 11 bases, J lost 2 bases, and 9 bases stayed unmatched. The DNA of the CDR3 is TGTGCCCCGCATGAGGGGGCTACCTACAATGAGCAGTTCTTC. Encoded protein: CAPHEGATYNEQFF.

The chain uses TRBV11-3 and TRBJ2-7; D perhaps matches TRBD1 (6 bases). V was pared by 1 base and J by 4 bases, with 14 bases between. Germline loops: CDR1 SGHNT, CDR2 YENEEA. The CDR3 sequence is 15 residues long. The CDR3 region is CASSLGTAEAYEQYF. The DNA of the CDR3 is TGTGCCAGCAGCTTAGGGACAGCCGAGGCATACGAGCAGTACTTC.

Only a few counts were recorded for this clone. The rearrangement joins TRBV20-1 to TRBJ1-1; the D is unclear. Germline V gene lookup returns CDR1 DFQATT and CDR2 SNEGSKA (reference sequence). The CDR3 sequence is 11 residues long. The CDR3 DNA follows: TGCAGAGCGGCAGGGAACACTGAAGCTTTCTTT. As protein: CRAAGNTEAFF.

The V call is TRBV11-2, the J call TRBJ1-3; D might be TRBD1 (5 bases). Trimming pared 4 bases from V and 4 bases from J, leaving 11 bases between. From germline, CDR1 is SGHAT and CDR2 FQNNGV. CDR3 length: 14 amino acids. Here the CDR3 reads CASSSQVYGNTIYF. For the CDR3, the DNA is TGTGCCAGCAGCTCACAGGTTTACGGAAACACCATATATTTT.

The rearrangement uses TRBV19 and TRBJ2-4; 14 bases line up with TRBD2. Trimming at V came to 4 bases and at J to 0 bases, leaving 8 bases not matched to a gene. Germline V gene sequence: CDR1 LNHDA, CDR2 SQIVND (reference sequence). The CDR3 length is 19 residues. The CDR3 DNA sequence: TGTGCCAGTAGTAAGGGGGGACTAGCGGGGGACCGAGCCAAAAACATTCAGTACTTC. This sequence encodes CASSKGGLAGDRAKNIQYF.

V usage is TRBV11-2 and J usage is TRBJ2-5, with 14 positions matching TRBD2. This CDR3 is 17 amino acids long. CDR1 SGHAT and CDR2 FQNNGV come from the germline V gene. The trim removed 5 bases at V and 3 bases at J, leaving 8 bases unmatched. Here the CDR3 DNA reads TGTGCCAGCAGCAGTGGGACTAGCGGGAGAGGAGAAGAGACCCAGTACTTC. As protein: CASSSGTSGRGEETQYF.

The gene calls are TRBV19 and TRBJ1-3; 9 nucleotides agree with TRBD1. This CDR3 has 14 residues. Looked up from germline, CDR1 is LNHDA and CDR2 is SQIVND (reference sequence). The V gene end was trimmed by 7 bases and the J gene end by 4 bases; junction bases not matched to a gene: 5. The CDR3 nucleotides are TGTGCCAGTACCGGGACAGGGTTCGGAAACACCATATATTTT. Protein: CASTGTGFGNTIYF. Filled out from reference TRBV19 and TRBJ1-3, the complete variable domain reads DGGITQSPKYLFRKEGQNVTLSCEQNLNHDAMYWYRQDPGQGLRLIYYSQIVNDFQKGDIAEGYSVSREKKESFPLTVTSAQKNPTAFYLCASTGTGFGNTIYFGEGSWLTVV.

The rearrangement links TRBV27 to TRBJ2-7; TRBD2 aligns across 9 bases. The V and J ends lost 6 bases and 2 bases, in that order; junction bases with no gene match: 11. Germline V gene data show CDR1 as MNHEY and CDR2 as SMNVEV (reference sequence). The CDR3 runs 16 residues. The CDR3 here is CASSRGGGAETYEQYF. For the CDR3, the DNA is TGTGCCAGCAGCCGCGGGGGGGGAGCGGAAACCTACGAGCAGTACTTC.

This chain joins TRBV5-1 and TRBJ2-4; 14 positions agree with TRBD2. CDR1 and CDR2 from the germline V gene are SGHRS and YFSETQ. CDR3 length equals 18 residues. J gave up 1 base and V 4 bases, and 7 bases lay outside the gene matches. Written as DNA, the CDR3 is TGCGCCAGCAGCGTGGGACTAGCGGGAGCCTATGCCAAAAACATTCAGTACTTC. Encoded protein: CASSVGLAGAYAKNIQYF.

The CDR3 coding sequence is TGTGCCAGCAGCCCACAACCATCCTACGAGCAGTACTTC. This sequence encodes CASSPQPSYEQYF. V is TRBV7-6 and J is TRBJ2-7; D is unresolved. V lost 5 bases to trimming and J lost 1 base, with 9 bases between them. Per the germline V gene, CDR1 is SGHVS and CDR2 is FNYEAQ. The CDR3 contains 13 residues.

The V gene is TRBV7-9, the J gene TRBJ2-3, with 8 bases that match TRBD2. V dropped 3 bases and J dropped 4; count of bases not matched to a gene: 3. The CDR3 loop spans 14 amino acids. Germline values: CDR1 SEHNR, CDR2 FQNEAQ (reference sequence). Written as DNA, the CDR3 is TGTGCCAGCAGCTTGACGGGAGGGGCAGATACGCAGTATTTT. Residues: CASSLTGGADTQYF.

The chain employs TRBV28 and TRBJ2-7, with TRBD1 identical over 12 bases. The CDR3 has 18 residues. Germline V lookup: CDR1 MDHEN, CDR2 SYDVKM. V gave up 3 bases and J gave up 2 bases; unmatched junction bases: 11. CDR3 loop: CASSFPGQGASRTYEQYF. In DNA, the CDR3 is TGTGCCAGCAGTTTTCCGGGACAGGGGGCGAGTCGGACCTACGAGCAGTACTTC.

V is TRBV20-1 and J is TRBJ2-1; TRBD2 might be the D (6 bases). Trimming cost V 5 bases and J 6 bases, with 8 bases left between them. Germline V CDR1 and CDR2: DFQATT, SNEGSKA (reference sequence). This CDR3 is built from 11 residues. CDR3 amino acids: CSAYSGNEQFF. The CDR3 nucleotides read TGCAGTGCTTATAGCGGCAATGAGCAGTTCTTC.

The chain employs TRBV18 and TRBJ1-1; D is possibly TRBD1 (5 bases). Germline V gene data show CDR1 as KGHSH and CDR2 as LQKENI. The length of the CDR3 is 17 residues. Between the trimmed V and J ends, which lost 0 bases and 1 base, there was a span of 15 bases. CDR3 bases: TGTGCCAGCTCACCACCGGCAGGGATGATTGGGAACACTGAAGCTTTCTTT. Amino acid sequence: CASSPPAGMIGNTEAFF. Variable domain in full (rest from reference TRBV18 and TRBJ1-1): NAGVMQNPRHLVRRRGQEARLRCSPMKGHSHVYWYRQLPEEGLKFMVYLQKENIIDESGMPKERFSAEFPKEGPSILRIQQVVRGDSAAYFCASSPPAGMIGNTEAFFGQGTRLTVV.

The V call is TRBV2, the J call TRBJ2-1, with 14 bases lining up with TRBD2. The CDR3 contains 16 residues. CDR1 is SNHLY, CDR2 FYNNEI, per germline. V trimming: 4 bases; J trimming: 9 bases; junction bases outside the gene matches: 8. CDR3 bases: TGTGCCAGCAGTGGGGCACCGGGACTAGCGGGAGCTGAGCAGTTCTTC. Protein: CASSGAPGLAGAEQFF.

The gene calls are TRBV7-2 and TRBJ2-5, with 10 bases fitting TRBD2. CDR1 SGHTA and CDR2 FQGNSA come from the germline V gene. The CDR3 runs to 17 residues. Trimming removed 2 bases from V and 5 bases from J; junction bases left unmatched: 11. CDR3 sequence (DNA): TGTGCCAGCAGCTTACATACGGCTAGCGGGAGTACGGAGACCCAGTACTTC. It encodes CASSLHTASGSTETQYF.

The rearrangement links TRBV6-1 to TRBJ1-1, with D possibly TRBD1 on 5 matching bases. The V end was cut by 4 bases, the J end by 4 bases, with 16 bases between. The CDR3 is 15 amino acids. Germline CDR1 MNHNS, CDR2 SASEGT. The CDR3 nucleotides read TGTGCCAGCAGTGCAAGACCCGGGGGGGGCACTGAAGCTTTCTTT. This gives the protein CASSARPGGGTEAFF.

V is TRBV9 and J is TRBJ1-4; no reliable D call. The CDR3 runs to 14 residues. V shed 0 bases and J shed 8 bases, with 11 bases lying between them. CDR1 is SGDLS, CDR2 YYNGEE, per germline. The CDR3 loop is CASSVGTEGEKLFF. The CDR3 bases are TGTGCCAGCAGCGTAGGAACAGAAGGAGAAAAACTGTTTTTT.

The chain links TRBV27 to TRBJ1-2, with 10 bases identical to TRBD1. J gave up 7 bases and V 4 bases, and 6 bases lay outside the gene matches. Germline V gene data show CDR1 as MNHEY and CDR2 as SMNVEV (reference sequence). This CDR3 comprises 14 residues. In nucleotides, the CDR3 is TGTGCCAGCAGTTCGTGGGACAGGGGAACTGGCTACACCTTC. This gives the protein CASSSWDRGTGYTF.

The chain has TRBV7-9 and TRBJ2-2; a weak D match, TRBD2 (6 bases). This CDR3 is built from 17 residues. The germline CDR1 and CDR2 sequences are SEHNR and FQNEAQ (reference sequence). Trimming stripped 0 bases from V and 1 base from J, with 12 bases between. CDR3 loop: CASSLAWAGLNTGELFF. In DNA, the CDR3 is TGTGCCAGCAGCTTAGCCTGGGCGGGATTGAACACCGGGGAGCTGTTTTTT.

This clone was detected only once. The genes are TRBV15 and TRBJ2-1; D remains unclear. V shed 1 base and J shed 9 bases, with 7 bases lying between them. The length of the CDR3 is 12 residues. Germline V CDR1 and CDR2: LNHNV, YYDKDF (reference sequence). The CDR3 reads CATSRVYGEQFF. DNA of the CDR3: TGTGCCACCAGCAGAGTCTACGGTGAGCAGTTCTTC.

The chain uses TRBV11-2 and TRBJ2-1; TRBD1 matches at 8 bases. Germline V lookup: CDR1 SGHAT, CDR2 FQNNGV. CDR3 length: 15 residues. Trimming cost V 3 bases and J 4 bases; bases outside gene matches: 5. This CDR3 is CASSFDRGDYNEQFF. The CDR3 DNA reads as TGTGCCAGCAGCTTCGACAGGGGCGATTACAATGAGCAGTTCTTC.

V usage is TRBV4-3 and J usage is TRBJ1-2; 10 bases fit TRBD1. Germline V gene lookup returns CDR1 LGHNA and CDR2 YSLEER. The CDR3 runs to 17 residues. J was trimmed by 4 bases and V by 0 bases; bases with no gene match: 8. CDR3 region: CASSQDRQGAQGYGYTF. For the CDR3, the DNA is TGCGCCAGCAGCCAAGATCGACAGGGGGCGCAGGGCTATGGCTACACCTTC.

This sequence joins TRBV7-3 and TRBJ2-2; TRBD2 agrees at 8 bases. CDR3 length: 16 residues. V was pared by 4 bases and J by 2 bases, with 6 bases of the junction left unmatched. The germline CDR1 and CDR2 sequences are SGHTA and FQGTGA. CDR3 protein: CASSSWTSFNTGELFF. The CDR3 nucleotides are TGTGCCAGCAGCTCCTGGACTAGCTTTAACACCGGGGAGCTGTTTTTT.

The chain recombines TRBV7-2 with TRBJ2-1, with D maybe TRBD2 (5 bases). The CDR3 runs 15 residues. V was pared by 4 bases and J by 6 bases, with 16 bases between. CDR1 is SGHTA and CDR2 is FQGNSA in the germline V gene. CDR3 in amino acids: CASSSYGSRANEQFF. The CDR3 nucleotides read TGTGCCAGCAGCTCTTATGGGAGTCGGGCCAATGAGCAGTTCTTC.

The chain links TRBV2 to TRBJ2-7; the match to TRBD1 covers 8 bases. V shed 4 bases, J shed 6 bases, and the junction held 5 bases outside the gene matches. Germline CDR1 is SNHLY and CDR2 is FYNNEI. There are 13 residues in the CDR3. The CDR3 DNA is TGTGCCAGCAGTGGACTGGACAGGGCCGAGCAGTACTTC. Translation: CASSGLDRAEQYF.

The chain combines TRBV19 with TRBJ1-4, with 7 bases fitting TRBD1. The CDR3 consists of 17 residues. V trimming: 5 bases; J trimming: 7 bases; junction bases outside the gene matches: 16. Germline values: CDR1 LNHDA, CDR2 SQIVND (reference sequence). The CDR3 protein is CASSPPRQGVRSEKLFF. DNA of the CDR3: TGTGCCAGTAGTCCCCCGCGACAGGGTGTGAGATCTGAAAAACTGTTTTTT. The entire variable domain, with the rest obtained from reference TRBV19 and TRBJ1-4, is as follows: DGGITQSPKYLFRKEGQNVTLSCEQNLNHDAMYWYRQDPGQGLRLIYYSQIVNDFQKGDIAEGYSVSREKKESFPLTVTSAQKNPTAFYLCASSPPRQGVRSEKLFFGSGTQLSVL.

This chain connects TRBV11-2 to TRBJ2-7, with 16 nucleotides matching TRBD2. CDR1 is SGHAT and CDR2 is FQNNGV in the germline V gene. This CDR3 spans 15 amino acids. Trimming took 5 bases from V and 6 from J; bases not matched to a gene: 4. The CDR3 region is CASSPGLAGGVEQYF. CDR3 DNA sequence: TGTGCCAGCAGCCCGGGACTAGCGGGAGGGGTCGAGCAGTACTTC.

The rearrangement joins TRBV6-5 to TRBJ1-2; D not resolved. CDR3 length: 13 amino acids. The V gene's germline CDR1 is MNHEY and CDR2 SVGAGI. V was trimmed by 0 bases and J by 7 bases, leaving 9 bases between them. CDR3 sequence (DNA): TGTGCCAGCAGTTACTCTCCCCTCCTTGGCTACACCTTC. Amino acids: CASSYSPLLGYTF.